This entry features one TCR beta chain sequence. The target antigen is unknown. Stimulation used approximately 9.5 ug/mL lysate from CMV-infected fibroblasts. Sorting of responding CD4+ T cells relied on upregulated CD40 ligand together with CD69. Germline V gene lookup returns CDR1 SGHDT and CDR2 YYEEEE. V trimming: 2 bases; J trimming: 1 base; junction bases outside the gene matches: 4. This CDR3 region has 15 residues. The sample comes from a study of persistence of HIV-infected CD4 T cells. Study findings and constraints: CMV- and Gag-responding cells had lower TCRbeta richness than CD3/CD28-responding cells.

The libraries were made with immunoSEQ version 4 in survey mode. This table comes from immunoSEQ multiplex PCR, and its TCRdb copy is limited to in-frame clones, with some not included. Among about 7,500 clones listed, roughly three fifths were seen once. Sample: CD4+ T cells sorted from PBMCs after 18-hour stimulation, taken from a patient who received antiretroviral therapy. This chain links TRBV5-6 with TRBJ1-1, with 8 positions matching TRBD1. This clonotype was sampled from an adult man with HIV who was CMV-seropositive. The CDR3 nucleotides read TGTGCCAGCAGCTTCCGGGACAGGACGAACACTGAAGCTTTCTTT. It is translated as CASSFRDRTNTEAFF.